This T cell receptor beta chain was captured in a study of T cells after yellow fever vaccination. The CDR3 runs to 14 residues. Trimming shortened V by 5 bases and J by 10 bases, and 15 bases separated the two germline ends. TCRdb reprocessed the 5' RACE reads via MiXCR and lists one record per CDR3 protein. The sample lists 250,000 to 300,000 distinct CDR3 sequences; roughly 13% were seen once. The sequence was obtained from a man aged 25 to 45 who received the YFV17D yellow fever vaccine. The V call is TRBV12-3 or TRBV12-4, the J call TRBJ1-6; unclear D gene. Sequenced here: CD4+ T cells sorted from PBMCs, sampled 45 days after the yellow fever booster vaccination. CDR3 region: CASSGPALISPLHF. CDR3 bases: TGTGCCAGCAGTGGTCCGGCCCTGATCTCACCCCTCCACTTT.